Reported below is one TCR beta chain. This clonotype occurred a few times. This clone's antigen is unknown. Base qualities are not provided; no much larger clone lies one nucleotide away. From its cysteine to its phenylalanine, the CDR3 spans 15 amino acids. Of all the DNA, just the CDR3 is kept, 45 bases in frame from base 1. Trimming takes 1 base from V and 7 bases from J, and the germline ends sit 14 bases apart. The germline V gene gives CDR1 as SGHTA and CDR2 as FQGNSA. This entry comes from a study of immune heterogeneity within non-small cell lung tumors (dated by TCRdb to 2016 to 2019). The study in broad terms: By histology, a few squamous cell carcinomas, about nine non-squamous carcinomas and 1 tumor not otherwise specified were included. TCR repertoire analysis included approximately 60 tumor loci from 15 or so patients, whereas transcriptome data included only around 44 loci from 12 patients. For mutant peptides 8 to 11 amino acids long, netMHCpan-3.0 predicted neoantigen binding to the HLA alleles of each patient. The study combined whole-exome sequencing, RNA-seq and TCR beta repertoire sequencing of multiple spatially distinct regions from each NSCLC tumor to examine intratumoral immune heterogeneity.

The TCR beta CDR3 region was amplified with a multiplex PCR system whose first round of 10 cycles used 32 V-gene forward primers and 13 J-gene reverse primers. A QIAGEN Multiplex PCR Kit was used for first-round PCR, and the primer sequences were filed in Chinese patent CN105087789A. A second PCR round added Illumina universal primers using the Phusion High-Fidelity PCR Kit. Paired-end sequencing of TCR libraries was carried out on the Illumina HiSeq X Ten platform at a read length of 151 bp. As for the authors' bioinformatics: Reads without multiplex PCR primers were removed using Cutadapt, read pairs were merged using PEAR, and CDR3 regions were called using MiXCR with default settings. Repertoire diversity used Shannon entropy, and clonality was computed as one minus Shannon entropy divided by ln of productive unique sequence count. Clonotypes present at frequencies of at least 0.5% were defined as dominant or high-frequency T-cell clones. The public reads were quality trimmed at Q25 with fastp and then assembled into clones with MiXCR by TCRdb, keeping productive beta chains. Every CDR3 protein is listed once, alongside the most common genes and DNA of its rows. Here the V and J calls rest on TCRdb's processing, not on the authors' analysis. The sample includes around 11,000 distinct CDR3 sequences, with 30% observed a single time. Roughly a fifth of the sample goes to the ten largest clones.

Overall study results and their limits: Within a patient, identical dominant CDR3B clonotypes were found to recur across loci, yet unique high-frequency clones were also harbored in different tumor locations. High-frequency TCR beta clonotypes were largely distinct between individual patients. Local T-cell repertoire clonality showed a statistically significant but moderate positive correlation with local tumor mutational burden (R 0.3 to 0.4).

For the TCR template, genomic DNA was extracted from bulk tumor tissue, and approximately 640 ng of gDNA was amplified for each sample. During surgery, multiple biopsies were taken from each primary tumor and placed as far apart as possible within the tumor mass. Patients in the study cohort, which was described as untreated, were newly diagnosed NSCLC cases going through curative surgery. The samples came from under 19 patients with newly diagnosed non-small cell lung cancer who were having surgery intended to be curative. Two independent pathologists examined the resected tumor masses. Only high-quality DNA and RNA samples were carried forward to sequencing.

This TCR was recovered from a woman in her forties or fifties with non-small cell lung cancer. The receptor chain draws on TRBV7-2 and TRBJ1-5; possibly the D gene is TRBD1, per 6 matching bases. Source material: lung tumor tissue. The nucleotide sequence reads TGTGCCAGCAGCTTAGGCGGGGGGGGGCTGCAGCCCCAGCATTTT. This sequence encodes CASSLGGGGLQPQHF.